This TCR beta chain was sequenced for a study of cytomegalovirus exposure and HLA in healthy donors. Vbeta (60) and Jbeta (13) primers were used in the PCR. TCRdb's copy holds only in-frame clones and misses some; the assay was immunoSEQ multiplex PCR. The sample holds about 160,000 clones; over 65% are singletons and the top ten take around 7%. Germline V lookup: CDR1 SGHDT, CDR2 YYEEEE. The length of the CDR3 is 13 residues. V was cut by 5 bases and J by 1 base, with 10 bases left in between. The V and J genes are TRBV5-6 and TRBJ2-7; D gene ambiguous. This TCR was recovered from a man aged 35 to 55 in good health and CMV-seropositive. What was sequenced was PBMCs. CDR3 in DNA: TGTGCCAGCAGGTCCTCCGAGTCCTACGAGCAGTACTTC. Amino acids: CASRSSESYEQYF.